A selection of T cell receptor beta chains follows, all from one sample in a study of OX40 agonist ivuxolimab in advanced cancers. Assay used: immunoSEQ multiplex PCR; TCRdb lists only in-frame clones, some missing. The top ten hold 2% to 2.5% of the sample, which has about 67,000 clones, 80% to 90% seen once. The sample consisted of CD4+ or CD8+ T cells sorted from blood, taken in a trial of the OX40 agonist ivuxolimab. These receptors all stem from an adult with an advanced solid tumor such as melanoma, head and neck, liver or kidney cancer. Both conserved end residues are part of each CDR3. The D gene is left open where the match is weak. A clone size is listed for some rows: how often the clone was seen (once, few, many), or a class if it is expanded.

V	size	J	D	DNA	CDR3
TRBV19	few	TRBJ2-5	NA	TGTGCCAGTAGTATAGGGGGGCAGGTCCAAGAGACCCAGTACTTC	CASSIGGQVQETQYF
TRBV2	NA	TRBJ1-5	TRBD1	TGTGCCAGCAGCTGGGACAGCTATAGCAATCAGCCCCAGCATTTT	CASSWDSYSNQPQHF
TRBV11-2	few	TRBJ2-5	NA	TGTGCCAGCAGCTTCGCTAGCAGAGAGACCCAGTACTTC	CASSFASRETQYF
TRBV5-1	NA	TRBJ1-1	TRBD1	TGCGCCAGCAGCTTGGGCAGGGGGCATTGGGGCACTGAAGCTTTCTTT	CASSLGRGHWGTEAFF
TRBV6-5	NA	TRBJ1-2	TRBD1	TGTGCCAGCAGTTACGGGACAGGGGGAATGATGGGCGGCTACACCTTC	CASSYGTGGMMGGYTF
TRBV9	NA	TRBJ2-7	TRBD1	TGTGCCAGCAGCCCACAGGGGGCGTACGAGCAGTACTTC	CASSPQGAYEQYF
TRBV5-1	NA	TRBJ2-7	TRBD2	TGCGCCAGCAGCCCCCGGACTAGCGACTACGAGCAGTACTTC	CASSPRTSDYEQYF
TRBV27	NA	TRBJ1-1	NA	TGTGCCAGCGGGCAGGGACGGGCTGTCGGCACTGAAGCTTTCTTT	CASGQGRAVGTEAFF
TRBV18	NA	TRBJ1-1	NA	TGTGCCAGCTCACGCGGACAGCAGAACACTGAAGCTTTCTTT	CASSRGQQNTEAFF
TRBV7-6	NA	TRBJ2-5	TRBD2	TGTGCCAGCAGCTTAACCGGGAGGGGAGAGACCCAGTACTTC	CASSLTGRGETQYF
TRBV4-1	NA	TRBJ1-1	NA	TGCGCCAGCAGCCAAGAGGCAGCCCAGGCGGGTACTGAAGCTTTCTTT	CASSQEAAQAGTEAFF
TRBV15	NA	TRBJ2-1	TRBD1	TGTGCCACCAGCAGCGGGACAGGGGGAAACAATGAGCAGTTCTTC	CATSSGTGGNNEQFF
TRBV2	NA	TRBJ1-6	TRBD1	TGTGCCAGCAACTTAGGACAGGGGCTTAATTCACCCCTCCACTTT	CASNLGQGLNSPLHF
TRBV5-4	NA	TRBJ1-6	NA	TGTGCCAGCAGCCCCCCTCGTAGTGGATCACCCCTCCACTTT	CASSPPRSGSPLHF
TRBV7-8	NA	TRBJ1-1	NA	TGTGCCAGCAGCCTCCCGGTCACTGAAGCTTTCTTT	CASSLPVTEAFF
TRBV18	NA	TRBJ2-7	NA	TGTGCCAGCTCACCACCTTTCGGGCCTATGGAGCAGTACTTC	CASSPPFGPMEQYF
TRBV19	NA	TRBJ1-5	TRBD1	TGTGCCAGTAGTCCCGGGACAGTTCCCAATCAGCCCCAGCATTTT	CASSPGTVPNQPQHF
TRBV29-1	NA	TRBJ2-3	NA	TGCAGCGTTGAAGATCGTCTCCAGGTCGGCACAGATACGCAGTATTTT	CSVEDRLQVGTDTQYF
TRBV9	NA	TRBJ2-5	NA	TGTGCCAGCAGCGTTCTAAGTGGAGCAAAAGAGACCCAGTACTTC	CASSVLSGAKETQYF
TRBV5-6	NA	TRBJ2-3	NA	TGTGCCAGCAGCTTGATGGGGGAGGCAGATACGCAGTATTTT	CASSLMGEADTQYF
TRBV27	NA	TRBJ1-5	NA	TGTGCCAGCAGTCCTAGATCATATAGCAATCAGCCCCAGCATTTT	CASSPRSYSNQPQHF
TRBV19	NA	TRBJ2-5	NA	TGTGCCAGTAACACCCGCGATGGGGGGATTAAGACCCAGTACTTC	CASNTRDGGIKTQYF
TRBV10-1	once	TRBJ1-3	NA	TGCGCCAGCACCCCCGGGAGCTCTGGAAACACCATATATTTT	CASTPGSSGNTIYF
TRBV11-3	NA	TRBJ2-2	NA	TGTGCCAGCAGGAGTAGCGGTAATACCGGGGAGCTGTTTTTT	CASRSSGNTGELFF
TRBV10-3	NA	TRBJ1-2	NA	TGTGCCACCGCGGCTCGGGGGGATGAAACCTACACCTTC	CATAARGDETYTF
TRBV19	NA	TRBJ2-7	NA	TGTGCCAGTAGTATAGTCGGCACCAGCTCCTACGAGCAGTACTTC	CASSIVGTSSYEQYF
TRBV5-5	once	TRBJ2-5	NA	TGTGCCAGCAGCTTGGATGTAACACAGGCGAAGACCCAGTACTTC	CASSLDVTQAKTQYF
TRBV5-4	once	TRBJ1-3	NA	TGTGCCAGCAGCTCGCTACAGGCCGCGAACACCATATATTTT	CASSSLQAANTIYF
TRBV28	NA	TRBJ1-1	NA	TGTACCATTTCCGGGACACTGAACACTGAAGCTTTCTTT	CTISGTLNTEAFF
TRBV6-1	NA	TRBJ1-2	TRBD1	TGTGCCAGCAGTGAAGGCGGGACAGATGGCTACACCTTC	CASSEGGTDGYTF
TRBV5-4	NA	TRBJ2-7	NA	TGTGCCAGCAGCTTCGGATCCAGGAGCTCCTACGAGCAGTACTTC	CASSFGSRSSYEQYF
TRBV5-1	NA	TRBJ2-2	NA	TGCGCCAGCAGCTTGGGGTCGAACACCGGGGAGCTGTTTTTT	CASSLGSNTGELFF
TRBV5-1	NA	TRBJ2-7	NA	TGCGCCAGCAGCTTATCCAGCGGGCCCGGTGGGGACGAGCAGTACTTC	CASSLSSGPGGDEQYF
TRBV7-3	NA	TRBJ2-3	TRBD2	TGTGCCAGCAGCTTAGAGGCTAGCGGGAGTGATACGCAGTATTTT	CASSLEASGSDTQYF
TRBV28	NA	TRBJ1-5	NA	TGTGCCAGCAGCAAGGCAGGGGCCTATAGCAATCAGCCCCAGCATTTT	CASSKAGAYSNQPQHF
TRBV5-1	NA	TRBJ2-6	NA	TGCGCCAGCAGCTGGGAATCTGGGGCCAACGTCCTGACTTTC	CASSWESGANVLTF
TRBV5-4	NA	TRBJ1-1	NA	TGTGCCAGCAGCCAGGACGGGTTGGCAAACACTGAAGCTTTCTTT	CASSQDGLANTEAFF
TRBV19	once	TRBJ1-4	NA	TGTGCCAGTAGTTCCCGAGGGGTAGATGAAAAACTGTTTTTT	CASSSRGVDEKLFF
TRBV6-1	NA	TRBJ1-5	NA	TGTGCCAGCAGTGGGGGAGGCAATCAGCCCCAGCATTTT	CASSGGGNQPQHF
TRBV19	NA	TRBJ2-3	NA	TGTGCCAGTACCGGACCAAACACAGATACGCAGTATTTT	CASTGPNTDTQYF
TRBV7-3	NA	TRBJ2-3	NA	TGTGCCAGCAGCTTATCACAGGGGGGGAGCACAGATACGCAGTATTTT	CASSLSQGGSTDTQYF
TRBV2	NA	TRBJ2-7	NA	TGTGCCAGCAGTGAGAGGGGCAGGGGCCTAACCTACGAGCAGTACTTC	CASSERGRGLTYEQYF
TRBV27	NA	TRBJ2-2	TRBD2	TGTGCCAGCAGCTCGCTAGCGGGGGTGTCCGGGGAGCTGTTTTTT	CASSSLAGVSGELFF
TRBV6-6	NA	TRBJ1-4	NA	TGTGCCAGCAGACCCACAGGGAGTGAAAAACTGTTTTTT	CASRPTGSEKLFF
TRBV27	NA	TRBJ2-1	TRBD2	TGTGCCAGCAGTTTGGAGCTAGCGGGGGGGGGATGGAATGAGCAGTTCTTC	CASSLELAGGGWNEQFF
TRBV7-9	few	TRBJ1-1	NA	TGTGCCAGCAGCTTTGCGGGGGGCACTGAAGCTTTCTTT	CASSFAGGTEAFF
TRBV11-3	once	TRBJ2-3	TRBD2	TGTGCCAGCAGCTTAGTGGCGGGAGCAACGGATACGCAGTATTTT	CASSLVAGATDTQYF
TRBV4-1	NA	TRBJ1-1	NA	TGCGCCAGCAGCCAAGATAAGGGGATGGTCAAAACTGAAGCTTTCTTT	CASSQDKGMVKTEAFF
TRBV7-9	NA	TRBJ1-2	NA	TGTGCCAGCAGTCCACAGGGAATTCATGGCTACACCTTC	CASSPQGIHGYTF
TRBV19	once	TRBJ1-5	TRBD1	TGTGCCAGTAACCTAGACAGGGCTGGTCAGCCCCAGCATTTT	CASNLDRAGQPQHF
TRBV4-1	NA	TRBJ2-7	TRBD2	TGCGCCAGCAGCCAAGAAAGGGGACTAGCGGGCTCCTACGAGCAGTACTTC	CASSQERGLAGSYEQYF
TRBV6-5	few	TRBJ1-4	TRBD1	TGTGCCGGCAGGGGGATCTCAACTAATGAAAAACTGTTTTTT	CAGRGISTNEKLFF
TRBV5-6	NA	TRBJ2-5	NA	TGTGCCAGCAGCTTGCAAGAGACCCAGTACTTC	CASSLQETQYF
TRBV23-1	once	TRBJ2-1	NA	TGCGCCAGCAGCTCCACAGGGCCCAATGAGCAGTTCTTC	CASSSTGPNEQFF
TRBV6-1	NA	TRBJ2-5	NA	TGTGCCAGCACGCTGGAGACCCAGTACTTC	CASTLETQYF
TRBV7-2	few	TRBJ2-5	TRBD2	TGTGCCAGCAGCTTAAGTTTTGGGAGGGCCAGAGAGACCCAGTACTTC	CASSLSFGRARETQYF